The clone carrying this T cell receptor beta chain came up a few times. This record belongs to a study of human T cells and chemical hapten exposure. Study-wide context: The study lasted around 5 months, and patients were dosed weekly with diphenylcyclopropenone on the scalp throughout.

Documented time point: patch test 2, 6 weeks after DPC sensitization. Treatment here: therapeutic diphenylcyclopropenone sensitization with weekly scalp DPC. TCRdb passed the RACE reads through MiXCR, listing each CDR3 protein once. Among nearly 95,000 distinct CDR3 sequences, 11% were seen once, and the ten largest hold 2.2%. Here the sequenced sample was whole blood, taken in connection with sensitization to the hapten diphenylcyclopropenone (DPC). The receptor was isolated from a man in his forties with alopecia areata. Some clones in this sample may be carry-over from other donors' samples.

The CDR3 loop reads CASSRDRVNTGELFF. The CDR3 DNA reads as TGCGCCAGCAGCAGGGACAGGGTGAACACCGGGGAGCTGTTTTTT. The chain combines TRBV5-1 with TRBJ2-2, with 9 bases identical to TRBD1. This CDR3 has 15 residues. CDR1 is SGHRS, CDR2 YFSETQ, per germline. Trimming at V came to 4 bases and at J to 1 base, leaving 2 bases not matched to a gene.